A single sample gave rise to the 30 T cell receptor beta chains below, sequenced in a study of OX40 agonist ivuxolimab in advanced cancers. The assay was immunoSEQ multiplex PCR, and TCRdb's table has in-frame clones only and misses some. The sample holds approximately 70,000 clones, 85% to 90% seen once. Material: CD4+ or CD8+ T cells sorted from blood, obtained in a trial of the OX40 agonist ivuxolimab. The receptors derive from an adult with an advanced solid tumor such as melanoma, head and neck, liver or kidney cancer.

This clone was seen once. The genes are TRBV7-2 and TRBJ2-5; no clear D. CDR3 size: 13 residues. The germline V and J ends were trimmed by 3 bases and 1 base, with 6 bases remaining between them. Per the germline V gene, CDR1 is SGHTA and CDR2 is FQGNSA. The CDR3 loop is CASSLQAQETQYF. CDR3 in DNA: TGTGCCAGCAGCTTGCAGGCCCAAGAGACCCAGTACTTC.

The gene calls are TRBV5-1 and TRBJ1-6; D is unresolved. Germline CDR1 is SGHRS and CDR2 is YFSETQ. This CDR3 region has 14 residues. V shed 0 bases and J shed 8 bases, with 9 bases lying between them. CDR3 coding DNA: TGCGCCAGCAGCTTGGAGGGTCTTGATTCACCCCTCCACTTT. It codes for CASSLEGLDSPLHF.

This clone was detected only a few times. This rearrangement joins TRBV10-1 to TRBJ2-7; D is unclear. The V and J ends lost 3 bases and 3 bases respectively, with 6 bases between them. The CDR3 covers 12 residues. Germline V gene lookup returns CDR1 WNHNN and CDR2 SYGVQD (reference sequence). CDR3 sequence reads: CASSDSFYEQYF. The CDR3 DNA reads as TGCGCCAGCAGTGACAGTTTCTACGAGCAGTACTTC.

The CDR3 loop reads CASSLAPGRTSYEQYF. CDR3 sequence (DNA): TGTGCCAGCAGCTTAGCACCGGGCCGAACGTCCTACGAGCAGTACTTC. The chain couples TRBV11-3 to TRBJ2-7; D gene ambiguous. The V end was cut by 1 base, the J end by 1 base, with 14 bases between. CDR1 SGHNT and CDR2 YENEEA come from the germline V gene. This CDR3 contains 16 residues.

The chain recombines TRBV18 with TRBJ2-1, with D maybe TRBD2 (5 bases). The V gene's germline CDR1 is KGHSH and CDR2 LQKENI. V was cut by 4 bases and J by 8 bases, with 12 bases left in between. This CDR3 has 13 residues. CDR3 region: CASSRTSTDEQFF. The DNA for the CDR3 is TGTGCCAGCTCACGGACTTCCACGGATGAGCAGTTCTTC.

The rearrangement joins TRBV7-2 to TRBJ2-4; TRBD2 aligns across 13 bases. The CDR3 runs to 18 residues. The V gene end was trimmed by 4 bases and the J gene end by 0 bases; junction bases not matched to a gene: 6. From germline, CDR1 is SGHTA and CDR2 FQGNSA. In DNA, the CDR3 is TGTGCCAGCAGCTCCCGACTAGCGGGGGGCCTAGCCAAAAACATTCAGTACTTC. This gives the protein CASSSRLAGGLAKNIQYF.

The gene calls are TRBV6-5 and TRBJ2-5, with D possibly TRBD2 on 5 matching bases. The V gene's germline CDR1 is MNHEY and CDR2 SVGAGI. The CDR3 is made up of 15 amino acids. Trimming took off 0 bases at V and 5 bases at J, with 13 bases between the two ends. The CDR3 nucleotides read TGTGCCAGCAGTTACTCGTGGTCTAGCAGTGAGACCCAGTACTTC. Protein product: CASSYSWSSSETQYF.

The genes are TRBV6-5 and TRBJ1-4, with D uncertain. There are 15 residues in the CDR3. CDR1 is MNHEY and CDR2 is SVGAGI in the germline V gene. Trimming removed 6 bases at V and 8 bases at J, with 19 bases between. CDR3 protein: CASSSLEPGGEKLFF. CDR3 DNA sequence: TGTGCCAGCAGCTCCCTCGAGCCAGGCGGGGAAAAACTGTTTTTT.

J is TRBJ2-7 and V is TRBV13; TRBD1 agrees at 8 bases. V lost 4 bases, J lost 6 bases, and 14 bases stayed unmatched. CDR3 length: 16 amino acids. Germline loops: CDR1 PRHDT, CDR2 FYEKMQ (reference sequence). CDR3 coding DNA: TGTGCCAGCAGCTATAGAGTGAGGACAGGGTTTGTCGAGCAGTACTTC. Protein product: CASSYRVRTGFVEQYF.

There are a few counts of this clone. This chain uses TRBV6-4 with TRBJ2-1, with D tentatively TRBD1 (6 bases). V was pared by 2 bases and J by 6 bases, with 11 bases between. CDR3 length equals 14 residues. Germline loops: CDR1 MRHNA, CDR2 SNTAGT. The CDR3 DNA follows: TGTGCCAGCAGTGACGGGAACAGGGTCAATGAGCAGTTCTTC. Translation: CASSDGNRVNEQFF.

The chain is built from TRBV29-1 and TRBJ1-5; 7 bases line up with TRBD1. There are 14 residues in the CDR3. Looked up from germline, CDR1 is SQVTM and CDR2 is ANQGSEA. V gave up 4 bases and J gave up 6 bases; unmatched junction bases: 9. CDR3 bases: TGCAGCGTTGCGGGGACAGAAGGCAGTCAGCCCCAGCATTTT. This sequence encodes CSVAGTEGSQPQHF.

CDR3 nucleotides: TGTGCCAGCAGCTCGATGGCCACTATGAACACTGAAGCTTTCTTT. The encoded protein is CASSSMATMNTEAFF. V and J are TRBV7-8 and TRBJ1-1; D gene unclear. Germline CDR1 is SGHVS and CDR2 is FQNEAQ. CDR3 length: 15 amino acids. V was clipped by 4 bases and J by 0 bases, with 12 bases between them.

V gene TRBV30 combines with J gene TRBJ1-3, with TRBD1 as a possible D gene (5 bases). CDR1 is GTSNPN, CDR2 SVGIG, per germline (reference sequence). This CDR3 spans 15 amino acids. The germline V and J ends were trimmed by 4 bases and 3 bases, with 16 bases remaining between them. The CDR3 loop is CAWTLMRGGGNTIYF. In nucleotides, the CDR3 is TGTGCCTGGACCTTAATGAGGGGTGGTGGAAACACCATATATTTT.

The gene calls are TRBV27 and TRBJ1-6, with TRBD1 identical over 9 bases. The CDR3 has 19 residues. Germline V gene data show CDR1 as MNHEY and CDR2 as SMNVEV (reference sequence). Losses at the gene ends were 10 bases for V and 3 bases for J; bases not matched to a gene: 19. CDR3 sequence reads: CAMLKSGQGYLVYNSPLHF. The CDR3 DNA reads as TGTGCCATGCTTAAATCGGGACAGGGCTACCTTGTCTATAATTCACCCCTCCACTTT.

This clone appeared a single time. The rearrangement uses TRBV19 and TRBJ1-5; perhaps TRBD1 as D (5 bases). The CDR3 totals 16 residues. Trimming took 5 bases from V and 0 from J, leaving 14 bases between them. Germline V lookup: CDR1 LNHDA, CDR2 SQIVND (reference sequence). This CDR3 is CASSSGGGYSNQPQHF. The CDR3 DNA reads TGTGCCAGTAGTTCTGGGGGGGGTTATAGCAATCAGCCCCAGCATTTT. The full variable domain, in which reference TRBV19 and TRBJ1-5 provide the parts outside the CDR3, is DGGITQSPKYLFRKEGQNVTLSCEQNLNHDAMYWYRQDPGQGLRLIYYSQIVNDFQKGDIAEGYSVSREKKESFPLTVTSAQKNPTAFYLCASSSGGGYSNQPQHFGDGTRLSIL.

V gene TRBV18 combines with J gene TRBJ1-1; 7 positions match TRBD1. V gave up 2 bases and J gave up 0 bases; unmatched junction bases: 12. The CDR3 covers 18 residues. CDR1 and CDR2 from the germline V gene are KGHSH and LQKENI. The CDR3: CASSPFIRDRKMNTEAFF. For the CDR3, the DNA is TGTGCCAGCTCACCATTCATCCGGGACAGAAAAATGAACACTGAAGCTTTCTTT.

Only one count was recorded for this clone. The chain uses TRBV25-1 and TRBJ2-1; D gene unclear. CDR1 is MGHDK and CDR2 is SYGVNS in the germline V gene. Trimming shortened V by 5 bases and J by 6 bases, and 8 bases separated the two germline ends. The CDR3 has 12 residues. CDR3 in amino acids: CASSPGLNEQFF. CDR3 sequence (DNA): TGTGCCAGCAGTCCTGGCCTCAATGAGCAGTTCTTC.

This chain connects TRBV6-1 to TRBJ2-7, with a weak D call TRBD2 (6 bases). This CDR3 contains 19 residues. Germline lookup yields CDR1 MNHNS and CDR2 SASEGT. Between the trimmed V and J ends, which lost 1 base and 1 base, there was a span of 23 bases. The CDR3: CASSEGQGTRLRGSYEQYF. CDR3 DNA sequence: TGTGCCAGCAGTGAAGGTCAAGGGACTCGGCTGCGAGGGTCCTACGAGCAGTACTTC.

The chain employs TRBV5-1 and TRBJ2-5; D is perhaps TRBD2 (6 bases). Germline CDR1 reads SGHRS; CDR2 reads YFSETQ. The CDR3 length is 16 residues. V lost 0 bases and J lost 2, with 14 bases in between. CDR3 sequence reads: CASSLAGGTLQETQYF. The CDR3 DNA reads as TGCGCCAGCAGCTTGGCCGGGGGTACCCTTCAAGAGACCCAGTACTTC.

The J gene is TRBJ2-1, the V gene TRBV5-4; 8 nucleotides line up with TRBD2. Germline V CDR1 and CDR2: SGHNT, YYREEE (reference sequence). CDR3 length equals 17 residues. Germline trimming cut 4 bases from V and 0 bases from J; bases unmatched to any gene: 9. This CDR3 reads CASSRSRGGSSYNEQFF. The CDR3 bases are TGTGCCAGCAGCCGCAGCCGGGGGGGGAGCTCCTACAATGAGCAGTTCTTC.

This sequence joins TRBV5-4 and TRBJ2-3; TRBD2 matches 8 bases. Germline assignment: CDR1 SGHNT and CDR2 YYREEE (reference sequence). Trimming took 5 bases from V and 3 from J; bases not matched to a gene: 11. The CDR3 extends over 16 amino acids. This CDR3 reads CASRPGGGRGTDTQYF. CDR3 nucleotides: TGTGCCAGCAGACCCGGGGGGGGCCGGGGTACAGATACGCAGTATTTT.

This clone is a singleton in its sample. The CDR3 nucleotides are TGTGCCAGCAGCTTGAATGGGCAGGCCACAGATACGCAGTATTTT. This encodes CASSLNGQATDTQYF. This chain connects TRBV5-4 to TRBJ2-3, with D unresolved. V shed 1 base and J shed 2 bases, with 11 bases lying between them. This CDR3 region has 15 residues. Germline CDR1 and CDR2: SGHNT and YYREEE (reference sequence).

The rearrangement uses TRBV5-1 and TRBJ1-6; D is ambiguous. Trimming pared 0 bases from V and 9 bases from J, leaving 7 bases between. Per germline, CDR1 SGHRS and CDR2 YFSETQ. The CDR3 sequence is 13 residues long. As DNA, the CDR3 is TGCGCCAGCAGCTTGGAACAGACTTCACCCCTCCACTTT. Its protein is CASSLEQTSPLHF.

The rearrangement joins TRBV5-5 to TRBJ2-2, with 8 bases that match TRBD2. Germline V CDR1 and CDR2: SGHKS, YYEKEE (reference sequence). This CDR3 region has 17 residues. V dropped 4 bases and J dropped 2; count of bases not matched to a gene: 10. The CDR3 DNA follows: TGTGCCAGCAGCCCCGGGGGGGCCGGACACAACACCGGGGAGCTGTTTTTT. Amino acid sequence: CASSPGGAGHNTGELFF.

The chain recombines TRBV5-5 with TRBJ1-2, with a tentative D call TRBD1 (5 bases). The V and J ends lost 5 bases and 3 bases respectively, with 11 bases between them. CDR3 size: 13 residues. CDR1 is SGHKS and CDR2 is YYEKEE in the germline V gene (reference sequence). CDR3 protein: CASRTGTDYGYTF. CDR3 nucleotides: TGTGCCAGCAGAACCGGGACCGACTATGGCTACACCTTC. Looking up the rest from reference TRBV5-5 and TRBJ1-2 gives the full variable domain: DAGVTQSPTHLIKTRGQQVTLRCSPISGHKSVSWYQQVLGQGPQFIFQYYEKEERGRGNFPDRFSARQFPNYSSELNVNALLLGDSALYLCASRTGTDYGYTFGSGTRLTVV.

A single count supports this clone. The chain recombines TRBV13 with TRBJ2-1, with 9 bases fitting TRBD2. Germline trimming cut 5 bases from V and 11 bases from J; bases unmatched to any gene: 7. CDR3 length equals 13 residues. Germline V gene sequence: CDR1 PRHDT, CDR2 FYEKMQ (reference sequence). The CDR3 protein is CASSIAGDPQQFF. The CDR3, as DNA: TGTGCCAGCAGCATAGCGGGAGATCCCCAGCAGTTCTTC.

This rearrangement joins TRBV5-1 to TRBJ2-3; the match to TRBD2 covers 12 bases. V shed 1 base, J shed 4 bases, and the junction held 7 bases outside the gene matches. CDR1 SGHRS and CDR2 YFSETQ come from the germline V gene. There are 17 residues in the CDR3. The CDR3 spells CASSLRLAGGTPDTQYF. In nucleotides, the CDR3 is TGCGCCAGCAGCTTGAGGCTAGCGGGGGGGACCCCAGATACGCAGTATTTT.

The rearrangement joins TRBV7-3 to TRBJ2-5; D is perhaps TRBD2 (6 bases). The CDR3 is made up of 16 amino acids. Trimming stripped 5 bases from V and 1 base from J, with 17 bases between. Looked up from germline, CDR1 is SGHTA and CDR2 is FQGTGA. CDR3 amino acids: CASSPWLGGPQETQYF. As DNA, the CDR3 is TGTGCCAGCAGCCCGTGGTTGGGGGGACCCCAAGAGACCCAGTACTTC.

The sample holds one count of this clone. Other DNA sequences in this specimen translate into the identical CDR3. CDR3 nucleotide sequence: TGTGCCTGGAGTGTAGGGGGGTATAGCAATCAGCCCCAGCATTTT. Amino acids: CAWSVGGYSNQPQHF. The chain recombines TRBV30 with TRBJ1-5; weak D call: TRBD1 (6 bases). The CDR3 covers 15 residues. V shed 0 bases and J shed 0 bases, with 9 bases lying between them. Germline V gives CDR1 GTSNPN, CDR2 SVGIG (reference sequence).

The CDR3 reads CAWRFSTDTQYF. DNA of the CDR3: TGTGCCTGGAGGTTCAGTACAGATACGCAGTATTTT. This chain links TRBV30 with TRBJ2-3; D remains ambiguous. This CDR3 comprises 12 residues. The germline CDR1 and CDR2 sequences are GTSNPN and SVGIG (reference sequence). V was pared by 3 bases and J by 3 bases, with 7 bases between.